This T cell receptor (beta chain) is from a study of control samples from healthy donors and cancer patients. Germline CDR1 and CDR2: SGDLS and YYNGEE. The CDR3 has 15 residues. Trimming removed 4 bases at V and 2 bases at J, with 16 bases between. Assay: immunoSEQ multiplex PCR; the TCRdb copy retains only in-frame clones and omits some. This table holds about 61,000 clones, about 90% found once. This clonotype was obtained from a man in his 60s with colorectal cancer. The chain employs TRBV9 and TRBJ2-7, with D perhaps TRBD1 (6 bases). The sample comprised PBMCs. The DNA of the CDR3 is TGTGCCAGCAGCCCCCGTACCGGGACACCCTACGAGCAGTACTTC. Translation: CASSPRTGTPYEQYF.